A single sample gave rise to the 16 T cell receptor beta chains below, sequenced in a study of T cells in Graves' hyperthyroidism and ophthalmopathy. TCR beta CDR3 region amplification was performed from RNA transcripts. Carried out on the TCR CDR3, a first-round RT-PCR used the HTBI primer set. TCRdb re-called the multiplex PCR reads through MiXCR, storing one row per CDR3 protein. The sample comprises 560,000 or so distinct CDR3 sequences, under 60% of which are singletons, and 8% to 8.5% rests with the top ten. Material for sequencing was peripheral blood or thyroid tissue (not recorded which). These receptors all come from a young woman with Graves' hyperthyroidism.

This clonotype has at least ten counts. This sequence joins TRBV9 and TRBJ1-6; D unresolved. V shed 0 bases and J shed 8 bases, with 6 bases lying between them. Germline V gene sequence: CDR1 SGDLS, CDR2 YYNGEE. The CDR3 runs 13 residues. The CDR3: CASSVGRYSPLHF. CDR3 sequence (DNA): TGTGCCAGCAGCGTAGGCAGGTATTCACCCCTCCACTTT.

The genes are TRBV2 and TRBJ1-2; 7 bases fit TRBD1. Germline values: CDR1 SNHLY, CDR2 FYNNEI. CDR3 length equals 14 residues. The trim removed 8 bases at V and 5 bases at J, leaving 11 bases unmatched. CDR3 sequence: CASSPAGTAYGYTF. The CDR3 nucleotides read TGTGCCAGCTCACCTGCCGGGACAGCGTATGGCTACACCTTC.

There are a few counts of this clonotype. The chain joins TRBV2 to TRBJ2-7; 12 bases fit TRBD2. V was pared by 1 base and J by 9 bases, with 10 bases of the junction left unmatched. The V gene's germline CDR1 is SNHLY and CDR2 FYNNEI. CDR3 length: 16 residues. The DNA for the CDR3 is TGTGCCAGCAGTGAAGTGTTGACTAGCGGGAGTAGAGGGCAGTACTTC. This sequence encodes CASSEVLTSGSRGQYF.

The CDR3 DNA is TGTGCCAGTAGTATAGTGGGCGGGAGGTCCTACGAGCAGTACTTC. It encodes CASSIVGGRSYEQYF. The chain is built from TRBV19 and TRBJ2-7; 8 bases align to TRBD2. Unmatched junction bases numbered 3, after V lost 1 base and J lost 1 base. The CDR3 has 15 amino acids. Germline CDR1 is LNHDA and CDR2 is SQIVND (reference sequence).

This clonotype was observed at least ten times. The chain employs TRBV7-2 and TRBJ1-5; D remains ambiguous. This CDR3 comprises 15 residues. The ends were cut back, 1 base at V and 7 bases at J, with 14 bases in the middle. The germline V gene has CDR1 SGHTA and CDR2 FQGNSA. The DNA for the CDR3 is TGTGCCAGCAGCTTAGGGCTAAGCGGAGGACAGCCCCAGCATTTT. The encoded protein is CASSLGLSGGQPQHF.

This clonotype was observed once. The junction departs from the called germline gene at one end, perhaps through a read error. The chain employs TRBV7-7 and TRBJ2-6; D remains unclear. This CDR3 is built from 14 residues. Germline V gene sequence: CDR1 SSHAT, CDR2 FNYEAQ (reference sequence). CDR3 protein: CASSLHPGANVLTF. In nucleotides, the CDR3 is TGTGCTAGCAGCTTACACCCGGGGGCCAACGTCCTGACTTTC.

V is TRBV25-1 and J is TRBJ1-6; TRBD1 is a possible D gene (5 bases). The CDR3 sequence is 12 residues long. The germline V gene has CDR1 MGHDK and CDR2 SYGVNS. The CDR3 nucleotides are TGTGCTAGTCCACAGGACGGTTCACCCCTCCACTTT. Its translation: CASPQDGSPLHF.

The chain carries TRBV25-1 and TRBJ2-7; the D gene is possibly TRBD2 (5 bases). V lost 5 bases to trimming and J lost 7 bases, with 18 bases between them. The CDR3 sequence is 14 residues long. The germline gives CDR1 MGHDK, CDR2 SYGVNS. CDR3 nucleotides: TGTGCCAGCAGTTTAGATGTGGGAGCTATGGAGCAGTACTTC. Translated: CASSLDVGAMEQYF.

This clonotype was seen a handful of times. V and J are TRBV25-1 and TRBJ1-2, with 7 bases fitting TRBD1. Looked up from germline, CDR1 is MGHDK and CDR2 is SYGVNS. V dropped 3 bases and J dropped 3; count of bases not matched to a gene: 1. The CDR3 runs 13 residues. Here the CDR3 reads CASSDQGDYGYTF. The CDR3 nucleotides are TGTGCCAGCAGTGACCAGGGGGACTATGGCTACACCTTC.

This clonotype is a singleton in its sample. V usage is TRBV9 and J usage is TRBJ1-4, with unresolved D. Trimming took 2 bases from V and 6 from J, leaving 5 bases between them. CDR3 size: 12 residues. Looked up from germline, CDR1 is SGDLS and CDR2 is YYNGEE. Here the CDR3 DNA reads TGTGCCAGCAGCGTCACCCATGAAAAACTGTTTTTT. Its protein product is CASSVTHEKLFF.

About this clonotype: This clone may be a read error of a much larger clone one base away. The rearrangement links TRBV2 to TRBJ1-1, with D perhaps TRBD1 (5 bases). This CDR3 has 11 amino acids. From germline, CDR1 is SNHLY and CDR2 FYNNEI. Trimming cost V 8 bases and J 11 bases, with 15 bases left between them. The CDR3, as DNA: TGTGCCAGCGCGGGGACTTGGTGGGCTTTCTTT. Its translation: CASAGTWWAFF.

A remark on this clonotype: This CDR3 fails to terminate in the conserved phenylalanine or tryptophan, so it likely reflects a read error. V is TRBV5-5 and J is TRBJ1-1; D might be TRBD1 (6 bases). The V gene lost 4 bases and the J gene lost 1 base, with 14 bases spanning the gap. CDR3 length: 15 amino acids. The germline V gene has CDR1 SGHKS and CDR2 YYEKEE (reference sequence). Here the CDR3 reads CASSEGQLGNTEAFP. DNA for the CDR3: TGTGCCAGCAGCGAAGGACAGTTAGGGAACACTGAAGCTTTCCCT.

The gene calls are TRBV2 and TRBJ1-6; D not certain. The ends were cut back, 5 bases at V and 7 bases at J, with 12 bases in the middle. This CDR3 region has 14 residues. Per the germline V gene, CDR1 is SNHLY and CDR2 is FYNNEI. CDR3 residues: CASSFAPWNSPLHF. The CDR3 DNA sequence: TGTGCCAGCAGTTTCGCCCCTTGGAATTCACCCCTCCACTTT.

The sample holds a few counts of this clonotype. The genes are TRBV13 and TRBJ2-7; maybe TRBD1 (5 bases). V was pared by 6 bases and J by 2 bases, with 8 bases between. The CDR3 is 12 residues long. Germline CDR1 is PRHDT and CDR2 is FYEKMQ (reference sequence). The CDR3 DNA reads TGTGCCAGCAGTGGACATCCCTACGAGCAGTACTTC. As protein: CASSGHPYEQYF.

This clonotype was observed many times. The gene calls are TRBV24-1 and TRBJ1-5; possible D gene TRBD1, 5 bases. CDR1 and CDR2 (germline): KGHDR, SFDVKD. The CDR3 is 15 amino acids. V was shortened by 4 bases and J by 5 bases, with 14 bases between the two germline ends. The CDR3 protein is CATSEGQGVYQPQHF. CDR3 nucleotides: TGTGCCACCAGTGAAGGGCAGGGTGTATATCAGCCCCAGCATTTT.

This clonotype has more than one count but fewer than ten. The CDR3: CASSRSRGNQETQYF. CDR3 DNA sequence: TGTGCCAGCAGTCGATCACGCGGGAACCAAGAGACCCAGTACTTC. The chain is built from TRBV2 and TRBJ2-5; D perhaps matches TRBD2 (6 bases). CDR1 is SNHLY and CDR2 is FYNNEI in the germline V gene. V lost 5 bases and J 0 bases, leaving 13 bases between the germline ends. The CDR3 loop spans 15 amino acids.